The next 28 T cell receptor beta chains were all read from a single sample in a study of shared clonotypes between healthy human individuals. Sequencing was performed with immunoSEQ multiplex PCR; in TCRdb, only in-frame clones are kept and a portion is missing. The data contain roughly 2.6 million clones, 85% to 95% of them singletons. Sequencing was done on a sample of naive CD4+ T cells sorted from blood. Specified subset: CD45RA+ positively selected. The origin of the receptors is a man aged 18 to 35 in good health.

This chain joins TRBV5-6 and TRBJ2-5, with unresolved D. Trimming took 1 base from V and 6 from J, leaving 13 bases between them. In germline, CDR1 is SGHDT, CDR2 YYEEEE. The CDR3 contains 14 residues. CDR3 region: CASSLSRGRQTQYF. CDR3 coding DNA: TGTGCCAGCAGCTTGAGTAGAGGTCGGCAGACCCAGTACTTC.

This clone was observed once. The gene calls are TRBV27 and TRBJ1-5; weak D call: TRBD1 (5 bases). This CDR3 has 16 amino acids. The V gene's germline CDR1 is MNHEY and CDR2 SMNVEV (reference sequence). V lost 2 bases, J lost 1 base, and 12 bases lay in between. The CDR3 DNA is TGTGCCAGCAGTTTAAAGGGGAGAGGGAGCAATCAGCCCCAGCATTTT. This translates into CASSLKGRGSNQPQHF.

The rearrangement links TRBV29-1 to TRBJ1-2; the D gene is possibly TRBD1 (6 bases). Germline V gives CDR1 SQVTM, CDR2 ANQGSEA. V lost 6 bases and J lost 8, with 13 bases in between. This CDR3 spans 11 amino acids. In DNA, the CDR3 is TGCAGCGTGGAACAGGGTTCCGGCTACACCTTC. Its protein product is CSVEQGSGYTF.

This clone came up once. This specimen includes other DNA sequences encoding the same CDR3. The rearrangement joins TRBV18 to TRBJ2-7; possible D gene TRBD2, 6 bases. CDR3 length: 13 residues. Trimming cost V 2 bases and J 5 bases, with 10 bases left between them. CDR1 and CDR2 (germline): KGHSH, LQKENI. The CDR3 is CASSPAGGNEQYF. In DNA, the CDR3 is TGTGCCAGCTCACCAGCCGGCGGGAACGAGCAGTACTTC.

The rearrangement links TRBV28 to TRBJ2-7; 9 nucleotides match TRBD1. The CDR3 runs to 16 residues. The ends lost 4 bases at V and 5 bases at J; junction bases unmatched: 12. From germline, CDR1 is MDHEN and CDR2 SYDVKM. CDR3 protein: CASSSPARDRDHEQYF. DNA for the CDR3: TGTGCCAGCAGTTCGCCAGCAAGGGACAGGGACCACGAGCAGTACTTC. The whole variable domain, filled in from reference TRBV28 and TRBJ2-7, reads DVKVTQSSRYLVKRTGEKVFLECVQDMDHENMFWYRQDPGLGLRLIYFSYDVKMKEKGDIPEGYSVSREKKERFSLILESASTNQTSMYLCASSSPARDRDHEQYFGPGTRLTVT.

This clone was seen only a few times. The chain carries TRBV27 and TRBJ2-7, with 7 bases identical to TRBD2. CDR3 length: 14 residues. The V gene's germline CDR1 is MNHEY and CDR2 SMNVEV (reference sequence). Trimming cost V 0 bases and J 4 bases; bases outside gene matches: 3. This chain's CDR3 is CASSLSAGTYEQYF. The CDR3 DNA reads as TGTGCCAGCAGTTTATCAGCGGGGACTTACGAGCAGTACTTC.

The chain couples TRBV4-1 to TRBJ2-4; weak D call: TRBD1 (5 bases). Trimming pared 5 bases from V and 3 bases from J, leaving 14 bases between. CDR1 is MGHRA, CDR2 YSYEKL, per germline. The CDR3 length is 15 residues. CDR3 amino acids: CASSGSGLGKNIQYF. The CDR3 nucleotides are TGCGCCAGCAGCGGGTCAGGGCTGGGCAAAAACATTCAGTACTTC.

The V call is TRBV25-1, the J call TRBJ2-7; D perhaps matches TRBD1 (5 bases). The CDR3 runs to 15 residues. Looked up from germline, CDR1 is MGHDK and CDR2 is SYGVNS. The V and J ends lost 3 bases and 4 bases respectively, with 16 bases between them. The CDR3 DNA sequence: TGTGCCAGCAGTGATAGGCAGGGATGGGTTTACGAGCAGTACTTC. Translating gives CASSDRQGWVYEQYF.

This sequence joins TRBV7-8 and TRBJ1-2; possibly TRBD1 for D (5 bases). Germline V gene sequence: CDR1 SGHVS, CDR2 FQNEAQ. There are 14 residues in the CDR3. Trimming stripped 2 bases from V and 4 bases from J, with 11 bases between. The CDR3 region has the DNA TGTGCCAGCAGCTTACAGGGTCAAGCCTATGGCTACACCTTC. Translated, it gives CASSLQGQAYGYTF.

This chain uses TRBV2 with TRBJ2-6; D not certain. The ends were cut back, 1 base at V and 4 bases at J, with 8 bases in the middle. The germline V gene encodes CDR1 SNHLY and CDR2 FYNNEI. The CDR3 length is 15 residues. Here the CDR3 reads CASSEGPAGANVLTF. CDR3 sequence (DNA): TGTGCCAGCAGTGAAGGACCTGCGGGGGCCAACGTCCTGACTTTC.

CDR3 protein: CASSRRDGQGPEAFF. The CDR3 DNA is TGTGCCAGCAGTCGACGAGATGGACAAGGGCCTGAAGCTTTCTTT. V and J are TRBV27 and TRBJ1-1; D may be TRBD1 (5 bases). The V end lost 5 bases, the J end lost 6 bases, and 19 bases lay between the germline ends. Looked up from germline, CDR1 is MNHEY and CDR2 is SMNVEV (reference sequence). The CDR3 is 15 residues long.

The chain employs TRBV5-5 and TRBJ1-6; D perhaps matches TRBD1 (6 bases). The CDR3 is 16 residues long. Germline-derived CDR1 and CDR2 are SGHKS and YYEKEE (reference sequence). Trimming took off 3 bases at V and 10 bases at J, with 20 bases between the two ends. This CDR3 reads CASSSALGTNVSPLHF. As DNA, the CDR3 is TGTGCCAGCAGCTCGGCGTTGGGGACAAATGTGTCACCCCTCCACTTT.

The CDR3 DNA follows: TGCGCCAGCAGCGTCGGGGGGCTCTCCTACAATGAGCAGTTCTTC. Protein: CASSVGGLSYNEQFF. The chain employs TRBV5-1 and TRBJ2-1; the D gene is possibly TRBD2 (7 bases). Trimming shortened V by 4 bases and J by 0 bases, and 11 bases separated the two germline ends. Per germline, CDR1 SGHRS and CDR2 YFSETQ. This CDR3 has 15 residues.

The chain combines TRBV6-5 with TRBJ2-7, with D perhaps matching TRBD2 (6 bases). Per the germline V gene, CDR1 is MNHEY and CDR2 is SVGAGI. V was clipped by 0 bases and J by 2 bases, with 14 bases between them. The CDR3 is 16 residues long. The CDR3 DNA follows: TGTGCCAGCAGTTACTCGTACGGGGGACGTCCCTACGAGCAGTACTTC. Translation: CASSYSYGGRPYEQYF.

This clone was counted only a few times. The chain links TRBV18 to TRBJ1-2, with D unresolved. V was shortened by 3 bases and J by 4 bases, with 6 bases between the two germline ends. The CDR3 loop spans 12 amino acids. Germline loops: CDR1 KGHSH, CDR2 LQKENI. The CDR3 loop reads CASSPFLYGYTF. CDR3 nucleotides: TGTGCCAGCTCACCTTTTCTCTATGGCTACACCTTC. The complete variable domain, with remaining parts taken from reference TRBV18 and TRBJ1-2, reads NAGVMQNPRHLVRRRGQEARLRCSPMKGHSHVYWYRQLPEEGLKFMVYLQKENIIDESGMPKERFSAEFPKEGPSILRIQQVVRGDSAAYFCASSPFLYGYTFGSGTRLTVV.

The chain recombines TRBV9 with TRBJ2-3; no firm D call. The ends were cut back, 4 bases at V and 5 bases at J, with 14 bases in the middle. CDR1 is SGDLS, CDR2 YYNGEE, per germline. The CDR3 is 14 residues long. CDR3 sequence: CASSSEWTGDTQYF. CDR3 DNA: TGTGCCAGCAGCTCAGAGTGGACGGGAGATACGCAGTATTTT.

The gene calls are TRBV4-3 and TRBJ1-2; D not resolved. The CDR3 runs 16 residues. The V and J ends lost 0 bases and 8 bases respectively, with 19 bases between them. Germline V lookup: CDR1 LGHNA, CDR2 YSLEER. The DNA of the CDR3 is TGCGCCAGCAGCCAAGATGGTTCCGGGCAGGCGTGGGGCTACACCTTC. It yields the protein CASSQDGSGQAWGYTF.

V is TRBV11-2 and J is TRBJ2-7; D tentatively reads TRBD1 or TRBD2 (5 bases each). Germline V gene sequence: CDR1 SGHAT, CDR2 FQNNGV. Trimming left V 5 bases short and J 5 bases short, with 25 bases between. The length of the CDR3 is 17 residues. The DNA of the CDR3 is TGTGCCAGCAGCCGCCTCTTGGTCGGGACGTCCCTGGACGAGCAGTACTTC. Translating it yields CASSRLLVGTSLDEQYF.

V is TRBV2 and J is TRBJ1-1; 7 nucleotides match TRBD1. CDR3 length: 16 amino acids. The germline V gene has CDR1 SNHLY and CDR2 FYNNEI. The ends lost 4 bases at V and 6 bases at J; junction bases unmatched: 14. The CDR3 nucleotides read TGTGCCAGCAGTGGACAGGGCGAAAGGGCTATGGCTGAAGCTTTCTTT. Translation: CASSGQGERAMAEAFF.

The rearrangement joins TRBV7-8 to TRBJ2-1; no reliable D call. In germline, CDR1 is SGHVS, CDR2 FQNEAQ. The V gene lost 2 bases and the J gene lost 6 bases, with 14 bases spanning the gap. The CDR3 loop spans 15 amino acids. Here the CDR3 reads CASSLIGSGTNEQFF. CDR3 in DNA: TGTGCCAGCAGCTTAATTGGGTCAGGTACCAATGAGCAGTTCTTC. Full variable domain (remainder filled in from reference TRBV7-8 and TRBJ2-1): GAGVSQSPRYKVAKRGQDVALRCDPISGHVSLFWYQQALGQGPEFLTYFQNEAQLDKSGLPSDRFFAERPEGSVSTLKIQRTQQEDSAVYLCASSLIGSGTNEQFFGPGTRLTVL.

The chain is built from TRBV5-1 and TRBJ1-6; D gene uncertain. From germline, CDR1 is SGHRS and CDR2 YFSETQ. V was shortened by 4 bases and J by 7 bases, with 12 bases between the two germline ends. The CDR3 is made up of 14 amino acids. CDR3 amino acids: CASSQAVVNSPLHF. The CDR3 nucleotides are TGCGCCAGCAGCCAGGCGGTCGTAAATTCACCCCTCCACTTT.

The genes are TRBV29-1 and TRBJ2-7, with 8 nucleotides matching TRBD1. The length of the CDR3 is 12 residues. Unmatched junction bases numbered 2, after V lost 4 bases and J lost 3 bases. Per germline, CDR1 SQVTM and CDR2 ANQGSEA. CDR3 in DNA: TGCAGCGTTGGACAGGGGCACTACGAGCAGTACTTC. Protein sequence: CSVGQGHYEQYF.

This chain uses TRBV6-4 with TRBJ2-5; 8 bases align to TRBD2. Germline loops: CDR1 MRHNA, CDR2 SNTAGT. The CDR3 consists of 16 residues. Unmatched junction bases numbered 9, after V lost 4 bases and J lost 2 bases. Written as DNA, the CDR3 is TGTGCCAGCAGTGCCTCGGGGGGGGACTCTCAAGAGACCCAGTACTTC. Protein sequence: CASSASGGDSQETQYF.

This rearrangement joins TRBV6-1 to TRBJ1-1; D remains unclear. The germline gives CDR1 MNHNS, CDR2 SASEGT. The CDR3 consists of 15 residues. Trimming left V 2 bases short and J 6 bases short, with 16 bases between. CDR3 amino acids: CASSELGSRPAEAFF. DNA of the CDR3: TGTGCCAGCAGTGAACTGGGGTCAAGGCCAGCTGAAGCTTTCTTT.

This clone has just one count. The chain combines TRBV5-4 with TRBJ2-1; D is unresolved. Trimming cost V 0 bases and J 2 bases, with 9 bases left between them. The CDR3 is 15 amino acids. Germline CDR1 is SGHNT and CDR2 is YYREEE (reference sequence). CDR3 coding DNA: TGTGCCAGCAGCTTGGCAATCGCCGCCTACAATGAGCAGTTCTTC. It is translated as CASSLAIAAYNEQFF.

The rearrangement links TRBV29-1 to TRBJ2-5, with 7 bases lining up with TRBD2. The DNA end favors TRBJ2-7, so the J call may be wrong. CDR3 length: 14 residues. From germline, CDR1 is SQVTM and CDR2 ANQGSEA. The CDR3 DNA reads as TGCAGCGTTAACATGGGCAGCGGGGCCTACGAGCAGTACTTC. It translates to CSVNMGSGAYEQYF.

The CDR3 DNA is TGTGCCAGCAGTAATCAAGGGCATGGGGCCAACGTCCTGACTTTC. Protein: CASSNQGHGANVLTF. This sequence joins TRBV6-4 and TRBJ2-6; the D is unclear. Between the trimmed V and J ends, which lost 5 bases and 3 bases, there was a span of 11 bases. CDR1 is MRHNA and CDR2 is SNTAGT in the germline V gene. The CDR3 is made up of 15 amino acids.

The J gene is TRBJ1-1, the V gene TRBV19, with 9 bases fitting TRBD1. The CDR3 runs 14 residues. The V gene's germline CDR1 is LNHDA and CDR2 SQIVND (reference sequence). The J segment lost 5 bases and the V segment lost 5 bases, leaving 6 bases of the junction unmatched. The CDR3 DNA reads TGTGCCAGTAGTCAACAGGGGGCGTGGACTGAAGCTTTCTTT. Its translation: CASSQQGAWTEAFF. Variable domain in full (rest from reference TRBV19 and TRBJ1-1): DGGITQSPKYLFRKEGQNVTLSCEQNLNHDAMYWYRQDPGQGLRLIYYSQIVNDFQKGDIAEGYSVSREKKESFPLTVTSAQKNPTAFYLCASSQQGAWTEAFFGQGTRLTVV.